The rows below give T cell receptor beta chains drawn from one sample of a study of blood T cell repertoires in COVID-19. TCRdb's table, derived via immunoSEQ multiplex PCR, lists solely in-frame clones and lacks some. The sample includes 200,000 to 250,000 clones, about 81% of them seen just once. Sequenced: PBMCs or T cells enriched from blood (not recorded which). Every receptor here comes from a man aged 35-49 years who had recovered from COVID-19. Both conserved end residues are trimmed from each CDR3. D genes are given only for firm matches.

d_gene: TRBD1
v_gene: TRBV27
CDR3aa: ASSFTGEGTDTQY

d_gene: NA
v_gene: TRBV11-2
CDR3aa: ASSLGSSTEAF

d_gene: TRBD2
v_gene: TRBV7-9
CDR3aa: ASSLVGTSGRADTQY

d_gene: NA
v_gene: TRBV19
CDR3aa: ASSIRGNTGELF

d_gene: NA
v_gene: TRBV28
CDR3aa: AISRGGNEKLF

d_gene: TRBD1
v_gene: TRBV5-1
CDR3aa: ASSLVDRVNGRDGYT

d_gene: NA
v_gene: TRBV5-4
CDR3aa: ASSPKGERYEAF

d_gene: NA
v_gene: TRBV7-9
CDR3aa: ASSLPFRGPSTDTQY

d_gene: NA
v_gene: TRBV21-1
CDR3aa: ASSLGQQPFSGANVLT

d_gene: NA
v_gene: TRBV14
CDR3aa: ASSQDLLRGNTIY

d_gene: NA
v_gene: TRBV7-3
CDR3aa: ASSRQAGNYEQY

d_gene: TRBD2
v_gene: TRBV7-8
CDR3aa: ASSFLREGSYNEQF

d_gene: TRBD2
v_gene: TRBV5-4
CDR3aa: ASSSASGRGYNEQF

d_gene: NA
v_gene: TRBV28
CDR3aa: ASSLGGMNTEAF